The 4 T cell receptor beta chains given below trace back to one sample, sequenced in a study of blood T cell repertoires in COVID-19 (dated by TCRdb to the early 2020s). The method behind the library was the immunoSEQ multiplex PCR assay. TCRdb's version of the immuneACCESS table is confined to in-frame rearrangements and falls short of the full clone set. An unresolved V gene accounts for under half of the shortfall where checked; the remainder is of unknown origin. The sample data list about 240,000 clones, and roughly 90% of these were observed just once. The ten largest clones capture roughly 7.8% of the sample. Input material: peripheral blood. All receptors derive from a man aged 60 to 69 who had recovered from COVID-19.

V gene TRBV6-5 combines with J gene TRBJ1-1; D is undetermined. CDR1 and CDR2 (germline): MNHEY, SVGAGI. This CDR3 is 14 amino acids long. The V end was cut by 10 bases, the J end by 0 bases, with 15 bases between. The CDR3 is CATREEGLNTEAFF. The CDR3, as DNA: TGTGCCACAAGGGAGGAAGGATTGAACACTGAAGCTTTCTTT.

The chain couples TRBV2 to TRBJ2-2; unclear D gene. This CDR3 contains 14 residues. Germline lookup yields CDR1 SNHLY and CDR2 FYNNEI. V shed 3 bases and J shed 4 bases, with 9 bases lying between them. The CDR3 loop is CASSDPSSTGELFF. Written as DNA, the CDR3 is TGTGCCAGCAGTGATCCAAGTAGCACCGGGGAGCTGTTTTTT.

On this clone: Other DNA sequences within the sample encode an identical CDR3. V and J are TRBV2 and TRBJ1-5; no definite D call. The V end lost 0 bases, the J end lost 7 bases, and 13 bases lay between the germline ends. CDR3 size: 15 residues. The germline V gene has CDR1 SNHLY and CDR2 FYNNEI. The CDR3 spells CASSEAGGLRQPQHF. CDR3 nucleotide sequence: TGTGCCAGCAGTGAAGCCGGAGGGTTAAGGCAGCCCCAGCATTTT.

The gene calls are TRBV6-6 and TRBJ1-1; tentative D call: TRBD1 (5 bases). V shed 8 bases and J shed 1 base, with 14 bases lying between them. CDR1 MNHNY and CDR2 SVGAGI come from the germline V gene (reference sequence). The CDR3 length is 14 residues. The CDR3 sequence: CASDHRGENTEAFF. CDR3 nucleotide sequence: TGTGCCAGCGACCATAGGGGCGAGAACACTGAAGCTTTCTTT.